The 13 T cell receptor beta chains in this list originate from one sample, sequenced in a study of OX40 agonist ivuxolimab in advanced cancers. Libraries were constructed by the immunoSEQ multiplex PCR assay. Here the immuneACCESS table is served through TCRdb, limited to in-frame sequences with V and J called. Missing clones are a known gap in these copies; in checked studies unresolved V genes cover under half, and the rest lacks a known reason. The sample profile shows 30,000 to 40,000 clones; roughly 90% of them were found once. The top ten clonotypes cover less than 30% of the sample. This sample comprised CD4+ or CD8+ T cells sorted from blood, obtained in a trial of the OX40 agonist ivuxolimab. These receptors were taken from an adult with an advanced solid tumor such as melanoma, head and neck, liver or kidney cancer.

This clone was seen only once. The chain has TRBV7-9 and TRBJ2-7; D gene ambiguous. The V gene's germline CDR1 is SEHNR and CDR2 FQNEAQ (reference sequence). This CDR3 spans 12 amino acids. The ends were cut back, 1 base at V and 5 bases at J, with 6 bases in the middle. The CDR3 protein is CASSLGLDEQYF. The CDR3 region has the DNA TGTGCCAGCAGCTTAGGTCTTGACGAGCAGTACTTC.

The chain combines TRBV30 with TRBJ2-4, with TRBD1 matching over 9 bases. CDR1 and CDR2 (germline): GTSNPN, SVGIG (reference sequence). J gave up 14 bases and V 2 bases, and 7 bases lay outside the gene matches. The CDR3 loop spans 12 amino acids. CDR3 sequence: CAWSTTGGVEYF. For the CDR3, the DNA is TGTGCCTGGAGTACGACAGGGGGAGTAGAGTACTTC.

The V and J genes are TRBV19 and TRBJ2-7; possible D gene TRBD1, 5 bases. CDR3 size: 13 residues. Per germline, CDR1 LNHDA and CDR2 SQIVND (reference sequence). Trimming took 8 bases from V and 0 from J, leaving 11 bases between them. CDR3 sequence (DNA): TGTGCCAGTGCCCAGGGCAGCTCCTACGAGCAGTACTTC. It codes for CASAQGSSYEQYF.

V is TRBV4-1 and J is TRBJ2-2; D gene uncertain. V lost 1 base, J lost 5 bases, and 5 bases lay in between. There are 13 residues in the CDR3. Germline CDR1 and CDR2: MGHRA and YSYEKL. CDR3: CASSQVGTGELFF. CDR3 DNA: TGCGCCAGCAGCCAAGTGGGGACCGGGGAGCTGTTTTTT.

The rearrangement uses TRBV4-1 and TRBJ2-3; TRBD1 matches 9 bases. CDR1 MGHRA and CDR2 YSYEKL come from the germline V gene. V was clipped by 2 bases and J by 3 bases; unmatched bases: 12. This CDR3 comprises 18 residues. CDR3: CASSQIFLEQGATDTQYF. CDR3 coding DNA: TGCGCCAGCAGCCAAATCTTCTTAGAACAGGGGGCTACAGATACGCAGTATTTT.

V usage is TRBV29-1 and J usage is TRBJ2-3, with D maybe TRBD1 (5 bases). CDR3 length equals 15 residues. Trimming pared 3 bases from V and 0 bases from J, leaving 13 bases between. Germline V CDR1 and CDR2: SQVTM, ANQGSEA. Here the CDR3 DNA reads TGCAGCGTTGACAGGGCGTTTTCTAGCACAGATACGCAGTATTTT. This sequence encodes CSVDRAFSSTDTQYF.

The CDR3 region has the DNA TGTGCCAGCAGTTCCGGCCGAGCGGAGATATACAATGAGCAGTTCTTC. This sequence encodes CASSSGRAEIYNEQFF. This chain connects TRBV2 to TRBJ2-1, with D possibly TRBD2 on 5 matching bases. Germline V gives CDR1 SNHLY, CDR2 FYNNEI. CDR3 length equals 16 residues. Trimming took 5 bases from V and 4 from J, leaving 18 bases between them.

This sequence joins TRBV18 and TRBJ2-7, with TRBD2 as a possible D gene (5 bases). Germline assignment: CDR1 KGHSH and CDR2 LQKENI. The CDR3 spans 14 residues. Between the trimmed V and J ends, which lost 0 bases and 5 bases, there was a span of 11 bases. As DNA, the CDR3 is TGTGCCAGCTCACCACCGGGCGGGCTGAACGAGCAGTACTTC. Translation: CASSPPGGLNEQYF.

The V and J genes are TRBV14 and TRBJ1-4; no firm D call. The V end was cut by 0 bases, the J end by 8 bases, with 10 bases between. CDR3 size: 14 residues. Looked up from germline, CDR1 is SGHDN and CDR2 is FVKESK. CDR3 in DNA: TGTGCCAGCAGCCAAGATTACGGAGGAGAAAAACTGTTTTTT. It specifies CASSQDYGGEKLFF.

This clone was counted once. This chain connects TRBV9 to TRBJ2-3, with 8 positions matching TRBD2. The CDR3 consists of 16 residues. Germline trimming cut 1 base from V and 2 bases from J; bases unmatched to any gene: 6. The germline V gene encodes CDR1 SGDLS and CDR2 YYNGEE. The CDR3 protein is CASSVWGSGDTDTQYF. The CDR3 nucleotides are TGTGCCAGCAGCGTATGGGGTAGCGGGGACACAGATACGCAGTATTTT.

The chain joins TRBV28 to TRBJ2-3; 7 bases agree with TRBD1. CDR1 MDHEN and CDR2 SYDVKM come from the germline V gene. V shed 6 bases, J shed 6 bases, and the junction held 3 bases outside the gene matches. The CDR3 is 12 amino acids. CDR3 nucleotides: TGTGCCAGCAGCTTGACAGGGGATACGCAGTATTTT. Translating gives CASSLTGDTQYF.

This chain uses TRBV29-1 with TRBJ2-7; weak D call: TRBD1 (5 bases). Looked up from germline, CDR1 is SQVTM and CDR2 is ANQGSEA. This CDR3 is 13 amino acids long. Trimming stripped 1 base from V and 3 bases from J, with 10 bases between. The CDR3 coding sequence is TGCAGCGTTGAAGTACCGACAGACTACGAGCAGTACTTC. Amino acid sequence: CSVEVPTDYEQYF.

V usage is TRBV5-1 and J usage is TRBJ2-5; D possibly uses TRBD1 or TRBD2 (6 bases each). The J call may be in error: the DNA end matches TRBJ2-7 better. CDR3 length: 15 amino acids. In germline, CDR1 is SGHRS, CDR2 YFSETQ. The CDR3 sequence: CASSLTGASYDEQYF. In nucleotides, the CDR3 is TGCGCCAGCAGCTTGACGGGGGCTAGTTACGACGAGCAGTACTTC.